The 5 T cell receptor beta chains presented below share a single source sample, sequenced in a study of shared clonotypes between healthy human individuals. Clones were sequenced by immunoSEQ multiplex PCR, and TCRdb holds only the in-frame ones, with some missing. Found here are about 600,000 clones, around 97% of them singletons; the top ten hold roughly 0.05%. The sample consisted of naive CD4+ T cells sorted from blood. Sample subset: CD45RA+ positively selected. The receptor set was obtained from a woman in her thirties in good health.

This chain joins TRBV15 and TRBJ1-1, with 7 bases identical to TRBD1. The CDR3 consists of 15 residues. CDR1 and CDR2 from the germline V gene are LNHNV and YYDKDF (reference sequence). Trimming took 4 bases from V and 0 from J; bases not matched to a gene: 5. CDR3 protein: CATSNRQGLNTEAFF. The CDR3 bases are TGTGCCACCAGCAATAGACAGGGATTGAACACTGAAGCTTTCTTT.

The V gene is TRBV30, the J gene TRBJ1-2; TRBD1 agrees at 9 bases. After removal of 5 bases from V and 4 bases from J, the junction contained 17 bases not matched to a gene. The CDR3 covers 17 residues. Germline CDR1 is GTSNPN and CDR2 is SVGIG (reference sequence). CDR3 DNA sequence: TGTGCCTGGCCGACAGGGGGACGGGTTTTAAGAAGCTATGGCTACACCTTC. Translated, it gives CAWPTGGRVLRSYGYTF. Using reference TRBV30 and TRBJ1-2 for the parts outside the CDR3, the full variable domain is SQTIHQWPATLVQPVGSPLSLECTVEGTSNPNLYWYRQAAGRGLQLLFYSVGIGQISSEVPQNLSASRPQDRQFILSSKKLLLSDSGFYLCAWPTGGRVLRSYGYTFGSGTRLTVV.

Only one count was recorded for this clone. The chain combines TRBV30 with TRBJ2-7, with TRBD2 identical over 8 bases. The CDR3 is 13 amino acids. CDR1 is GTSNPN, CDR2 SVGIG, per germline (reference sequence). Trimming cost V 6 bases and J 3 bases; bases outside gene matches: 7. The CDR3 DNA reads TGTGCCTGCCTGAGCGGGAGTGTCTACGAGCAGTACTTC. Encoded protein: CACLSGSVYEQYF. The variable domain in full, completed from reference TRBV30 and TRBJ2-7, reads SQTIHQWPATLVQPVGSPLSLECTVEGTSNPNLYWYRQAAGRGLQLLFYSVGIGQISSEVPQNLSASRPQDRQFILSSKKLLLSDSGFYLCACLSGSVYEQYFGPGTRLTVT.

The CDR3 sequence: CAISELQGGWNTEAFF. CDR3 sequence (DNA): TGTGCCATCAGTGAGTTACAGGGCGGGTGGAACACTGAAGCTTTCTTT. The V gene is TRBV10-3, the J gene TRBJ1-1, with D possibly TRBD1 on 6 matching bases. V was pared by 1 base and J by 1 base, with 13 bases between. The CDR3 runs 16 residues. The germline gives CDR1 ENHRY, CDR2 SYGVKD.

V gene TRBV7-3 combines with J gene TRBJ2-1; TRBD1 matches 7 bases. V lost 4 bases and J lost 6; bases outside the gene matches: 6. The V gene's germline CDR1 is SGHTA and CDR2 FQGTGA. The CDR3 loop spans 14 amino acids. CDR3 sequence (DNA): TGTGCCAGCAGCTGGGGACAGATCGGCAATGAGCAGTTCTTC. Translation: CASSWGQIGNEQFF.